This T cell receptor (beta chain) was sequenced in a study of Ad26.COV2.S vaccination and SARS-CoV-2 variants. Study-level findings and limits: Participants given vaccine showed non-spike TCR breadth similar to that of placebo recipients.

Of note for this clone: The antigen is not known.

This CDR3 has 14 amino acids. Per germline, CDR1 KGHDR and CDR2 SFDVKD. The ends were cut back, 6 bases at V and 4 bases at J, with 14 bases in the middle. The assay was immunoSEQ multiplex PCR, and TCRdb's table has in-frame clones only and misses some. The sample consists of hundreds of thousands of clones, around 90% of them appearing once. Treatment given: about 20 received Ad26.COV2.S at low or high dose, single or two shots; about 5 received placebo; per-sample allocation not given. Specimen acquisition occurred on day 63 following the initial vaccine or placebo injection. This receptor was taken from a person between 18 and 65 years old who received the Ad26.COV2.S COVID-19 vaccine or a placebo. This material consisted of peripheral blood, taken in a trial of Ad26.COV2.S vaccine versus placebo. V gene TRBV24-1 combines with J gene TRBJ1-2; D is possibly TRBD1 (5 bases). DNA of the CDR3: TGTGCCACCAGTATCCGGGACTTCAGCTATGGCTACACCTTC. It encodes CATSIRDFSYGYTF.